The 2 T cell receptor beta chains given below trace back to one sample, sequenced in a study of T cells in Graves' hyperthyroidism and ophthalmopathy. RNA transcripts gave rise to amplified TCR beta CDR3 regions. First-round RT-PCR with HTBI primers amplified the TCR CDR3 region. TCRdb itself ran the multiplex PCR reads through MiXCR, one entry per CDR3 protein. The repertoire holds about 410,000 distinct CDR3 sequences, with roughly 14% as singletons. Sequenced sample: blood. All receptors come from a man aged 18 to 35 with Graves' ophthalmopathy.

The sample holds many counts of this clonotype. CDR3 sequence (DNA): TGCGCCAGCAGCCAAGATCAGCAAGTGGGGTATGGCTACACCTTC. Protein sequence: CASSQDQQVGYGYTF. The chain combines TRBV4-1 with TRBJ1-2, with D uncertain. Germline-derived CDR1 and CDR2 are MGHRA and YSYEKL. CDR3 size: 15 residues. The V gene lost 0 bases and the J gene lost 5 bases, with 13 bases spanning the gap.

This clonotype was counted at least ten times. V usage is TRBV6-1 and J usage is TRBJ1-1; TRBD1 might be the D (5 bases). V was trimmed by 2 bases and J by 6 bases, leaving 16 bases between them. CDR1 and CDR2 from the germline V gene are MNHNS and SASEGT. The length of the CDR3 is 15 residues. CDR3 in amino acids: CASSELGTVGAEAFF. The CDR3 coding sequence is TGTGCCAGCAGTGAACTCGGGACCGTGGGGGCTGAAGCTTTCTTT.